This paragraph reports one T cell receptor beta chain. Its specificity is not known. At the DNA level, this CDR3 is encoded by other sequences in the same sample as well. The data originate from a study of shared clonotypes between healthy human individuals. Deletions cut 6 bases from V and 2 bases from J, with 8 bases between. Looked up from germline, CDR1 is MNHNY and CDR2 is SVGAGI (reference sequence). The CDR3 extends over 13 amino acids. General study findings and limits: Incompleteness in sorted-subset sequencing, despite large depth, was shown by rarefaction. Memory subsets had estimated richness that was generally smaller than that of naive subsets.

The assay ran at deep level. Using immunoSEQ multiplex PCR, the repertoire was profiled, and TCRdb retains in-frame clones only, with some absent. Seen here are around 2.3 million clones, approximately 96% observed once, and the top ten hold less than 0.15%. The TCR was taken from a man younger than 35 in good health. The rearrangement links TRBV6-6 to TRBJ2-1; D remains ambiguous. Sequenced: naive CD4+ T cells sorted from blood. This sample's subset: CD45RA+ positively selected. CDR3 residues: CASSLTTYNEQFF. The CDR3 DNA reads TGTGCCAGCAGCCTTACTACCTACAATGAGCAGTTCTTC.